This T cell receptor (beta chain) was obtained from a study of T cells in Graves' hyperthyroidism and ophthalmopathy. Study-level findings and limits: Blood also contained most expanded thyroid clonotypes above 0.001.

Authors of the study amplified TCR beta CDR3 regions from RNA transcripts. HTBI primers were used for first-round RT-PCR of the TCR CDR3. TCRdb re-derived calls from the multiplex PCR reads in MiXCR, one entry per CDR3 protein. Here the sample spans 600,000 to 650,000 distinct CDR3 sequences, 15% to 20% being singletons. In this sample, this clonotype turned up many times. Its target is not known. Fresh peripheral blood, approximately 9.6 ml, yielded the PBMCs. V was cut by 1 base and J by 4 bases, with 3 bases left in between. Germline CDR1 and CDR2: LGHDT and YNNKEL (reference sequence). The CDR3 runs 12 residues.

The V call is TRBV3-1, the J call TRBJ2-3, with D uncertain. What was sequenced was blood. The receptor was isolated from a young woman with Graves' hyperthyroidism. For the CDR3, the DNA is TGTGCCAGCAGCCAAGTCCCAGATACGCAGTATTTT. Encoded protein: CASSQVPDTQYF.